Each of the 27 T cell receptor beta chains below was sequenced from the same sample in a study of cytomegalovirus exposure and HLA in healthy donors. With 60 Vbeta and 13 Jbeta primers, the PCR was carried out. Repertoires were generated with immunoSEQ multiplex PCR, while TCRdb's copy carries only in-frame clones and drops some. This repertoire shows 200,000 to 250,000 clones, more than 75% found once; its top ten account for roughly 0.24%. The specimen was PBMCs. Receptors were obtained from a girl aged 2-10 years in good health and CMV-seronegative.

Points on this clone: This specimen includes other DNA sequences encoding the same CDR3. CDR3 sequence: CASSEREETQYF. Written as DNA, the CDR3 is TGTGCCAGCAGTGAGAGGGAAGAGACCCAGTACTTC. The chain recombines TRBV2 with TRBJ2-5; the D gene is possibly TRBD2 (5 bases). V shed 3 bases and J shed 3 bases, with 5 bases lying between them. This CDR3 has 12 amino acids. In germline, CDR1 is SNHLY, CDR2 FYNNEI.

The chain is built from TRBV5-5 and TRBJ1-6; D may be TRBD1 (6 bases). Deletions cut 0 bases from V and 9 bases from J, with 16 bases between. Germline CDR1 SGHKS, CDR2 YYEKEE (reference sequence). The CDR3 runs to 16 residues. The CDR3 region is CASSLAVAGAGSPLHF. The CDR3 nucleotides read TGTGCCAGCAGCTTGGCCGTAGCAGGGGCGGGTTCACCCCTCCACTTT.

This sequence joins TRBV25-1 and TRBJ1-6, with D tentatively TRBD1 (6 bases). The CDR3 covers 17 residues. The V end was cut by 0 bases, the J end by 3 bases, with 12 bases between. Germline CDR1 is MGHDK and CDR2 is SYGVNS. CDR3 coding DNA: TGTGCCAGCAGTGAATATAGTTCCAGGGGCTATAATTCACCCCTCCACTTT. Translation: CASSEYSSRGYNSPLHF.

The CDR3 loop reads CASSIEFRRGTEAFF. CDR3 DNA: TGTGCCAGTAGTATAGAGTTCAGGCGGGGAACTGAAGCTTTCTTT. The chain uses TRBV19 and TRBJ1-1; D uncertain. V was shortened by 0 bases and J by 5 bases, with 13 bases between the two germline ends. CDR1 is LNHDA and CDR2 is SQIVND in the germline V gene (reference sequence). CDR3 length: 15 residues.

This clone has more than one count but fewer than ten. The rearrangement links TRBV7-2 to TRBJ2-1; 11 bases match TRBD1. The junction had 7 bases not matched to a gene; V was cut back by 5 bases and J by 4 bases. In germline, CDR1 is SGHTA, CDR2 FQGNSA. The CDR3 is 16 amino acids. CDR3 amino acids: CASSPGTGGSYNEQFF. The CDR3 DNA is TGTGCCAGCAGCCCCGGGACAGGGGGTAGTTACAATGAGCAGTTCTTC.

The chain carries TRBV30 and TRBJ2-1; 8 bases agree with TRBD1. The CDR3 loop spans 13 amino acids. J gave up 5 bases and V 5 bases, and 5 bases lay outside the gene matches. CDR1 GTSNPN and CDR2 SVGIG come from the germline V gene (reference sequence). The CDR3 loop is CAWWTGSNNEQFF. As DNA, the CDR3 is TGTGCCTGGTGGACAGGGTCCAACAATGAGCAGTTCTTC.

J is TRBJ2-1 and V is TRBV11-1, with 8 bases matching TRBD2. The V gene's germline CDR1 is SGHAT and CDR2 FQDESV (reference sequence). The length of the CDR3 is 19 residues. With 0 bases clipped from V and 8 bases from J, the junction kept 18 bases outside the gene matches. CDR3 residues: CASSLAIRASGSLVDEQFF. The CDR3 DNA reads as TGTGCCAGCAGCTTAGCGATACGGGCAAGCGGGAGTTTGGTCGATGAGCAGTTCTTC.

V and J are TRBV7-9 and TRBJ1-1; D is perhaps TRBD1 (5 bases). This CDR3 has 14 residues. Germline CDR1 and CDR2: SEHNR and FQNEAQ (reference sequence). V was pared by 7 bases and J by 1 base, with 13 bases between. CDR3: CASTFTGGNTEAFF. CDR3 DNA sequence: TGTGCCAGCACTTTTACGGGGGGGAACACTGAAGCTTTCTTT.

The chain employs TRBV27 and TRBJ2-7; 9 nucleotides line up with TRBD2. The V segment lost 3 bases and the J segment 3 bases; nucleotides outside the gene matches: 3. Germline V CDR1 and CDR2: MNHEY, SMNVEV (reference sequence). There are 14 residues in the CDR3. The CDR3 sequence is CASSFGTSLYEQYF. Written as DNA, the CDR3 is TGTGCCAGCAGTTTCGGGACTAGCCTCTACGAGCAGTACTTC.

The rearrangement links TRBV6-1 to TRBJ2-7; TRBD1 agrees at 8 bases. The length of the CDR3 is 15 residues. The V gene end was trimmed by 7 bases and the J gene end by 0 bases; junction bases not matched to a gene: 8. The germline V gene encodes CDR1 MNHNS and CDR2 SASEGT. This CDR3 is CASTRQGTLSYEQYF. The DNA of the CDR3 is TGTGCCAGCACCCGACAGGGGACCCTCTCCTACGAGCAGTACTTC.

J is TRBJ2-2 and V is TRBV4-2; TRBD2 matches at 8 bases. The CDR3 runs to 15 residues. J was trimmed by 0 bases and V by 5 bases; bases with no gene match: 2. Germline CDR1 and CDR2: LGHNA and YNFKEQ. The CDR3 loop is CASSKTSANTGELFF. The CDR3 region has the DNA TGTGCCAGCAGCAAGACTAGCGCGAACACCGGGGAGCTGTTTTTT.

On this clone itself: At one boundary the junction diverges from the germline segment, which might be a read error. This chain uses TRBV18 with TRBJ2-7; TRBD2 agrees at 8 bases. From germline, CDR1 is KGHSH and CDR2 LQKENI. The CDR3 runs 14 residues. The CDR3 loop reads CASSPPGLGYGQYF. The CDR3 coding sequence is TGTGCCAGCTCCCCTCCGGGACTAGGCTACGGGCAGTACTTC. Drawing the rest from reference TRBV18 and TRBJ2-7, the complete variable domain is NAGVMQNPRHLVRRRGQEARLRCSPMKGHSHVYWYRQLPEEGLKFMVYLQKENIIDESGMPKERFSAEFPKEGPSILRIQQVVRGDSAAYFCASSPPGLGYGQYFGPGTRLTVT.

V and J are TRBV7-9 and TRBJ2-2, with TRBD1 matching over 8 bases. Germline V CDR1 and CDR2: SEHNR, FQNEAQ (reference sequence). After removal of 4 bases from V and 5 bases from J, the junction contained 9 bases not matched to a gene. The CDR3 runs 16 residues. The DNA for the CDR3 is TGTGCCAGCAGCTACGGACAGGGAGAATATACCGGGGAGCTGTTTTTT. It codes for CASSYGQGEYTGELFF.

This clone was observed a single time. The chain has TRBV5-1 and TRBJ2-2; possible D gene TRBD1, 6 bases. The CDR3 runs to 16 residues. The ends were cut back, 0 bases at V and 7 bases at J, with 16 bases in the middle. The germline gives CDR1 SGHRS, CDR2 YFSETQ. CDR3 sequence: CASSLGAHRDNGELFF. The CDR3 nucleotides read TGCGCCAGCAGCTTGGGCGCTCATAGGGACAACGGGGAGCTGTTTTTT. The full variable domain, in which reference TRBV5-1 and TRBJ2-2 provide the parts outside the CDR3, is KAGVTQTPRYLIKTRGQQVTLSCSPISGHRSVSWYQQTPGQGLQFLFEYFSETQRNKGNFPGRFSGRQFSNSRSEMNVSTLELGDSALYLCASSLGAHRDNGELFFGEGSRLTVL.

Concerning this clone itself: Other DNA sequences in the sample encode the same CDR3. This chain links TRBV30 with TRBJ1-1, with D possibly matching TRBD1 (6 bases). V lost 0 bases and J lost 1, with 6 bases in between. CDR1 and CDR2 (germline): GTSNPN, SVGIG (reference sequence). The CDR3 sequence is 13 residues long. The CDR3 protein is CAWSVRGNTEAFF. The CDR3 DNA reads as TGTGCCTGGAGTGTCAGGGGGAACACTGAAGCTTTCTTT.

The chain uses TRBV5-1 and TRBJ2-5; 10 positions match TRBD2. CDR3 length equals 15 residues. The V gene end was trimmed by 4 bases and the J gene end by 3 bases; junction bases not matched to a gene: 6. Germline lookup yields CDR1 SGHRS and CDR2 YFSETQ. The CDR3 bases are TGCGCCAGCAGCCGAGCGGGGGGGCTGGAAGAGACCCAGTACTTC. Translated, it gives CASSRAGGLEETQYF.

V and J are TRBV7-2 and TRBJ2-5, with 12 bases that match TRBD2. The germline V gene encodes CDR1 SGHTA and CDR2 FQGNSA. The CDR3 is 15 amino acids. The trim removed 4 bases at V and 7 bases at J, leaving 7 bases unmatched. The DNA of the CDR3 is TGTGCCAGCAGCTCGACTAGCGGGGGCCCGGGGACCCAGTACTTC. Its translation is CASSSTSGGPGTQYF.

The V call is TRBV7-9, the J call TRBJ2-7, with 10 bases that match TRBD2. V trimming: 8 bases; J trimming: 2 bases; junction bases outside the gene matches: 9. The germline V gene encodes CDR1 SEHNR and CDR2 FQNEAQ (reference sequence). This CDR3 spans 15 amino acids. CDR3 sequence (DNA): TGTGCCAGCTTGAGGACAGCGGGAGGGACCTACGAGCAGTACTTC. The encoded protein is CASLRTAGGTYEQYF.

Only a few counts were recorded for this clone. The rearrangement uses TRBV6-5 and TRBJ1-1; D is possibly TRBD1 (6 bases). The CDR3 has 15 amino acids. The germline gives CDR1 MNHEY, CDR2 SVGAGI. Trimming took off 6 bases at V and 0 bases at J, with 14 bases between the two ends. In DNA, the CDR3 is TGTGCCAGCAGGAGGGAACAGGGCATGAACACTGAAGCTTTCTTT. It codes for CASRREQGMNTEAFF.

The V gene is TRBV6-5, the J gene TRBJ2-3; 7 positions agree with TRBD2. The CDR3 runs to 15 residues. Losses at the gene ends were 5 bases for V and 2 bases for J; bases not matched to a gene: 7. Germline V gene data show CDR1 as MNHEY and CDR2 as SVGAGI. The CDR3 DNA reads TGTGCCAGCAGTAGCAGACTAGCCTCCACAGATACGCAGTATTTT. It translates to CASSSRLASTDTQYF.

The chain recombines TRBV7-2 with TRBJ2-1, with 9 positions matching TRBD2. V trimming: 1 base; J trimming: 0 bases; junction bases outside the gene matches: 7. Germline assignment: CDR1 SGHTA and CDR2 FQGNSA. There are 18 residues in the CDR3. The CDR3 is CASSLGAGGGASYNEQFF. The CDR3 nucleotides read TGTGCCAGCAGCTTAGGCGCGGGCGGGGGGGCCTCCTACAATGAGCAGTTCTTC.

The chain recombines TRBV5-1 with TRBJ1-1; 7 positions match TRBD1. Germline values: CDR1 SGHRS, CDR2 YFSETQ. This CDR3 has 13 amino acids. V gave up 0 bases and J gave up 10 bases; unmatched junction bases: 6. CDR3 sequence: CASSLEPGQRAFF. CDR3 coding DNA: TGCGCCAGCAGCTTGGAACCGGGACAGAGAGCTTTCTTT.

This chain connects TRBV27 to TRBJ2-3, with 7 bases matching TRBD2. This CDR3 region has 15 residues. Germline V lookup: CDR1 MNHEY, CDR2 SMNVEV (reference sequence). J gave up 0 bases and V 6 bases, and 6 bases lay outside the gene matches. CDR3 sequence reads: CASRYSGISTDTQYF. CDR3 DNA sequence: TGTGCCAGCAGGTACAGCGGGATCAGCACAGATACGCAGTATTTT.

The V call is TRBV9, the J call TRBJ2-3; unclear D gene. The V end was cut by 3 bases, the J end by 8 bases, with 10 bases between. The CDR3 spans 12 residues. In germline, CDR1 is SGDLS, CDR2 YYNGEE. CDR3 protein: CASSADTGTQYF. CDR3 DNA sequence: TGTGCCAGCAGCGCTGATACCGGTACGCAGTATTTT.

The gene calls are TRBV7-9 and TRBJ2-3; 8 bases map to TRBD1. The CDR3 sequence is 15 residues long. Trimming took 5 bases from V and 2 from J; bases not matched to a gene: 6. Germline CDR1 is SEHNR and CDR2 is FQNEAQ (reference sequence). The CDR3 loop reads CASSPQGAPTDTQYF. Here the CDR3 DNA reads TGTGCCAGCAGCCCGCAGGGGGCCCCCACAGATACGCAGTATTTT.

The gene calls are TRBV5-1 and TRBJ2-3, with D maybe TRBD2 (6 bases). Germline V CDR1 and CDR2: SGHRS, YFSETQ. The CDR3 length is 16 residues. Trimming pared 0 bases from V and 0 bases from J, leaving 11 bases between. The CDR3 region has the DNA TGCGCCAGCAGCTTGGCACGGGGGAGCAGCACAGATACGCAGTATTTT. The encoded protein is CASSLARGSSTDTQYF.

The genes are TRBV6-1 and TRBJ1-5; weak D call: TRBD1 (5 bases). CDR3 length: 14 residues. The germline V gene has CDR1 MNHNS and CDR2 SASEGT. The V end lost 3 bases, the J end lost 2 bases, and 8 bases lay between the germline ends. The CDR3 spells CASSDGGGNQPQHF. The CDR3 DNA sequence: TGTGCCAGCAGTGACGGGGGGGGCAATCAGCCCCAGCATTTT.